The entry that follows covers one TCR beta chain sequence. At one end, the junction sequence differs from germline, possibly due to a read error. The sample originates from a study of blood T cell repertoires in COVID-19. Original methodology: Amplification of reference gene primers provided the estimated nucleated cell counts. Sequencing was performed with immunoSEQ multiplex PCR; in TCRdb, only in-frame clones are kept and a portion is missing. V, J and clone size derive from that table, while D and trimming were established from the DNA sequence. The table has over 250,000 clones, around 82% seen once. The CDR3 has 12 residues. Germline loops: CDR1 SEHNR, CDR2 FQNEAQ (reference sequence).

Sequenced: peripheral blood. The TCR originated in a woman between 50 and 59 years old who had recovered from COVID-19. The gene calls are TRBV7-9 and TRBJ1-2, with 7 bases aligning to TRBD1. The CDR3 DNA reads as TGTGCCAGCAGCTTAGCGGACAGGCCCCCGGGCTTC. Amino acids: CASSLADRPPGF.